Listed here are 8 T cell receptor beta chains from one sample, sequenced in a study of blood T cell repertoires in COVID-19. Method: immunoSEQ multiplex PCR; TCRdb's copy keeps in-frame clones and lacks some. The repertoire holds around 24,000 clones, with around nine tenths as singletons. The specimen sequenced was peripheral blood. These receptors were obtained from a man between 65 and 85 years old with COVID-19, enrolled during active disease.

CDR3 amino acids: CASSPQGAASYEQYF. Written as DNA, the CDR3 is TGTGCCAGCAGCCCACAGGGGGCAGCCTCCTACGAGCAGTACTTC. The chain is built from TRBV7-8 and TRBJ2-7; 9 bases are a match to TRBD1. Germline V gene data show CDR1 as SGHVS and CDR2 as FQNEAQ. The V gene end was trimmed by 5 bases and the J gene end by 0 bases; junction bases not matched to a gene: 5. The CDR3 runs to 15 residues. Drawing the rest from reference TRBV7-8 and TRBJ2-7, the complete variable domain is GAGVSQSPRYKVAKRGQDVALRCDPISGHVSLFWYQQALGQGPEFLTYFQNEAQLDKSGLPSDRFFAERPEGSVSTLKIQRTQQEDSAVYLCASSPQGAASYEQYFGPGTRLTVT.

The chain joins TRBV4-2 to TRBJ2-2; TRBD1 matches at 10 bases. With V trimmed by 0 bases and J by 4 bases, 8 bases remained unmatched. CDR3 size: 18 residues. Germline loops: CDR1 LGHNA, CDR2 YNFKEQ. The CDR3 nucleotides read TGTGCCAGCAGCCAAGATGTCAGGGGACAGGGGCCCACCGGGGAGCTGTTTTTT. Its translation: CASSQDVRGQGPTGELFF.

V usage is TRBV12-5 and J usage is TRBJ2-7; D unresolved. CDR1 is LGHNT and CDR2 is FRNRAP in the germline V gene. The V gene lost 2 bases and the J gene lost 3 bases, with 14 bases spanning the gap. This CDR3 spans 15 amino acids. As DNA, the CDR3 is TGTGCTAGTGGTTTGAGGCGTTCTAGAGGCTACGAGCAGTACTTC. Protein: CASGLRRSRGYEQYF.

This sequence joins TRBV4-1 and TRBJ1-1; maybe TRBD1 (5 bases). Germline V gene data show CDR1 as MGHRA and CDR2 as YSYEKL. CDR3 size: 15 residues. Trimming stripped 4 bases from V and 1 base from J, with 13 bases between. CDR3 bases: TGCGCCAGCAGCCTCTTAGGACACTCGAACACTGAAGCTTTCTTT. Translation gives CASSLLGHSNTEAFF.

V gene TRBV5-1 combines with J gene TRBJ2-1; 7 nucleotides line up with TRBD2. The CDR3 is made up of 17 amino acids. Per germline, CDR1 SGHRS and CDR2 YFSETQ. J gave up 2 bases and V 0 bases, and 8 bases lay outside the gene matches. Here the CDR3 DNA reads TGCGCCAGCAGCTTGGGAGCGGGGCAGGTACCCTACAATGAGCAGTTCTTC. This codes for CASSLGAGQVPYNEQFF. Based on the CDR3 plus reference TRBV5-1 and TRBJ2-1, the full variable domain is KAGVTQTPRYLIKTRGQQVTLSCSPISGHRSVSWYQQTPGQGLQFLFEYFSETQRNKGNFPGRFSGRQFSNSRSEMNVSTLELGDSALYLCASSLGAGQVPYNEQFFGPGTRLTVL.

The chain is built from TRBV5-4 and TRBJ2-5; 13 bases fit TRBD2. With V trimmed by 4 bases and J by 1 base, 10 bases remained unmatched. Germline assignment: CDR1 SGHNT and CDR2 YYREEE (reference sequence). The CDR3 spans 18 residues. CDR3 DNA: TGTGCCAGCAGCCGGGGACTAGCGGGACTGACACTCCAAGAGACCCAGTACTTC. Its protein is CASSRGLAGLTLQETQYF.

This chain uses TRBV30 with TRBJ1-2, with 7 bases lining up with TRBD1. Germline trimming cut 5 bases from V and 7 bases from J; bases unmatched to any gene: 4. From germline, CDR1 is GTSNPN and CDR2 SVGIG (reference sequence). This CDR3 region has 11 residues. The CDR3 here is CAWGDRSGYTF. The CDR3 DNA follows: TGTGCCTGGGGGGACAGAAGTGGCTACACCTTC.

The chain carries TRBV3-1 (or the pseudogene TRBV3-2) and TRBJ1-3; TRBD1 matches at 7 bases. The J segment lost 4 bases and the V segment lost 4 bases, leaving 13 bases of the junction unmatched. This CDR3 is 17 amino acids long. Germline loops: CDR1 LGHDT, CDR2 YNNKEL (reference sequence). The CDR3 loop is CASSPKPHTGQGNTIYF. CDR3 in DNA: TGTGCCAGCAGCCCCAAACCCCATACGGGACAGGGAAACACCATATATTTT.